This TCR beta chain was sequenced in a study of blood T cell repertoires in COVID-19. This clone was seen only a few times. The CDR3 runs to 11 residues. Germline V gene data show CDR1 as SNHLY and CDR2 as FYNNEI. Trimming took off 8 bases at V and 7 bases at J, with 12 bases between the two ends. Original processing notes: Nucleated cell counts were estimated from reference gene primer amplification. Sequencing used immunoSEQ multiplex PCR; TCRdb keeps in-frame clones, though not all of them. V and J calls plus clone size are reproduced from that table; the DNA served to infer D and trimming. The sample consists of approximately 250,000 clones, around 88% of them appearing once.

V gene TRBV2 combines with J gene TRBJ2-7; possibly TRBD1 for D (6 bases). The sequence was collected from a woman between 35 and 50 years old with acute COVID-19. Sequenced sample: PBMCs or T cells enriched from blood (not recorded which). The chain's CDR3 is CASGARGEQYF. CDR3 coding DNA: TGTGCCAGCGGAGCCAGGGGAGAGCAGTACTTC.